This TCR beta chain was sequenced during a study of long-term antiretroviral therapy in people with HIV. Study at large: Of all samples, the earliest predate the 2015 immediate-ART recommendation by about a decade.

Version v3.0 of the immunoSEQ assay was performed at survey level. Method: immunoSEQ multiplex PCR; TCRdb's copy keeps in-frame clones and lacks some. The table has about 33,000 clones, 60% to 85% seen once. This clone rates as medium-sized. V shed 1 base and J shed 0 bases, with 7 bases lying between them. This CDR3 contains 14 residues. Germline lookup yields CDR1 GTSNPN and CDR2 SVGIG (reference sequence). V and J are TRBV30 and TRBJ1-3; possibly TRBD1 for D (6 bases). The clonotype originates from a woman in her fifties or sixties with HIV. Source: unsorted PBMCs, taken 2 years after starting antiretroviral therapy. The CDR3: CAWSDRVSGNTIYF. For the CDR3, the DNA is TGTGCCTGGAGTGACAGGGTCTCTGGAAACACCATATATTTT.